Below, 17 T cell receptor beta chains from the same sample are listed, as sequenced in a study of T cell responses to AZD1222 COVID-19 vaccine. TCRdb keeps only in-frame clones here, not all; method: immunoSEQ multiplex PCR. There are some 170,000 clones in the sample; just over 90% occur only once, and about 4.5% lies in the top ten. Sample: peripheral blood, taken on day 0 of MenACWY control vaccination. The receptors stem from an adult in good health.

This clone was recorded a few times. V is TRBV29-1 and J is TRBJ2-3, with a weak D call TRBD2 (5 bases). Germline V gene data show CDR1 as SQVTM and CDR2 as ANQGSEA. The CDR3 runs to 14 residues. Trimming removed 6 bases from V and 6 bases from J, with 19 bases in between. CDR3 amino acids: CSVPTLGLFDTQYF. The CDR3 region has the DNA TGCAGCGTCCCGACACTAGGTCTCTTTGATACGCAGTATTTT.

The chain is built from TRBV28 and TRBJ1-3, with a possible D match to TRBD1 (5 bases). The germline gives CDR1 MDHEN, CDR2 SYDVKM. V lost 4 bases and J lost 4, with 17 bases in between. The CDR3 has 16 residues. CDR3 nucleotide sequence: TGTGCCAGCAGTTCCCGCCTGAGGGGCCAGGGAAACACCATATATTTT. Translating gives CASSSRLRGQGNTIYF.

The chain combines TRBV20-1 with TRBJ2-7; D gene uncertain. Germline CDR1 DFQATT, CDR2 SNEGSKA (reference sequence). The V and J ends lost 3 bases and 1 base respectively, with 7 bases between them. The CDR3 runs to 12 residues. CDR3 in amino acids: CSASGQSYEQYF. As DNA, the CDR3 is TGCAGTGCTAGTGGGCAGTCCTACGAGCAGTACTTC.

This chain uses TRBV7-8 with TRBJ2-6; D not resolved. Trimming removed 1 base from V and 0 bases from J, with 13 bases in between. The V gene's germline CDR1 is SGHVS and CDR2 FQNEAQ. This CDR3 is built from 18 residues. The CDR3 loop reads CASSLVQSTASGANVLTF. CDR3 in DNA: TGTGCCAGCAGCTTAGTACAGTCGACGGCCTCTGGGGCCAACGTCCTGACTTTC.

The table lists this clone with a count of one. J is TRBJ2-6 and V is TRBV19; 11 bases line up with TRBD2. V trimming: 7 bases; J trimming: 0 bases; junction bases outside the gene matches: 11. Germline assignment: CDR1 LNHDA and CDR2 SQIVND (reference sequence). The CDR3 has 19 amino acids. The CDR3 spells CASTYGLAGRRSGANVLTF. The DNA of the CDR3 is TGTGCCAGTACCTACGGACTAGCGGGTCGCCGCTCTGGGGCCAACGTCCTGACTTTC. The full variable domain, with the rest looked up from reference TRBV19 and TRBJ2-6, is DGGITQSPKYLFRKEGQNVTLSCEQNLNHDAMYWYRQDPGQGLRLIYYSQIVNDFQKGDIAEGYSVSREKKESFPLTVTSAQKNPTAFYLCASTYGLAGRRSGANVLTFGAGSRLTVL.

This clone was seen just once. V usage is TRBV5-4 and J usage is TRBJ1-3; 9 nucleotides match TRBD1. J gave up 0 bases and V 4 bases, and 8 bases lay outside the gene matches. The CDR3 runs to 17 residues. Germline lookup yields CDR1 SGHNT and CDR2 YYREEE (reference sequence). CDR3 sequence (DNA): TGTGCCAGCAGCCCCGGGACAGGGCTTAACTCTGGAAACACCATATATTTT. Its translation: CASSPGTGLNSGNTIYF.

CDR3: CASSLGSGGLRVYGYTF. The CDR3 region has the DNA TGTGCCAGCAGCTTAGGAAGTGGAGGCCTTCGCGTCTATGGCTACACCTTC. This chain links TRBV13 with TRBJ1-2; D uncertain. V lost 0 bases and J lost 4, with 18 bases in between. The CDR3 is 17 residues long. In germline, CDR1 is PRHDT, CDR2 FYEKMQ (reference sequence). Combining the CDR3 with reference TRBV13 and TRBJ1-2 gives the whole variable domain AAGVIQSPRHLIKEKRETATLKCYPIPRHDTVYWYQQGPGQDPQFLISFYEKMQSDKGSIPDRFSAQQFSDYHSELNMSSLELGDSALYFCASSLGSGGLRVYGYTFGSGTRLTVV.

This clone was seen a single time. This chain uses TRBV13 with TRBJ2-7, with no clear D. Per the germline V gene, CDR1 is PRHDT and CDR2 is FYEKMQ (reference sequence). V lost 5 bases to trimming and J lost 7 bases, with 12 bases between them. This CDR3 has 12 residues. The CDR3 bases are TGTGCCAGCAGCCTAGAATCCTTGGAGCAGTACTTC. Translation gives CASSLESLEQYF.

The chain has TRBV28 and TRBJ2-1; 7 bases line up with TRBD2. Germline V gene data show CDR1 as MDHEN and CDR2 as SYDVKM. The CDR3 totals 15 residues. Trimming took 2 bases from V and 3 from J; bases not matched to a gene: 4. Here the CDR3 DNA reads TGTGCCAGCAGTTTAGCGGGAGAAGGCTACAATGAGCAGTTCTTC. This gives the protein CASSLAGEGYNEQFF.

The rearrangement joins TRBV19 to TRBJ1-2; D gene ambiguous. The CDR3 runs to 14 residues. Deletions cut 3 bases from V and 8 bases from J, with 16 bases between. From germline, CDR1 is LNHDA and CDR2 SQIVND (reference sequence). The CDR3 sequence is CASSIPPEIEGYTF. The CDR3, as DNA: TGTGCCAGTAGTATCCCCCCAGAGATAGAGGGCTACACCTTC. Full variable domain (rest looked up from reference TRBV19 and TRBJ1-2): DGGITQSPKYLFRKEGQNVTLSCEQNLNHDAMYWYRQDPGQGLRLIYYSQIVNDFQKGDIAEGYSVSREKKESFPLTVTSAQKNPTAFYLCASSIPPEIEGYTFGSGTRLTVV.

The chain is built from TRBV11-2 and TRBJ2-7, with TRBD1 identical over 7 bases. Germline V gene data show CDR1 as SGHAT and CDR2 as FQNNGV. J was trimmed by 0 bases and V by 5 bases; bases with no gene match: 4. The CDR3 is 14 amino acids. The DNA for the CDR3 is TGTGCCAGCAGCCAGACAGGGATCTCCTACGAGCAGTACTTC. Protein product: CASSQTGISYEQYF.

The rearrangement links TRBV4-2 to TRBJ2-7; the D is unclear. Between the trimmed V and J ends, which lost 0 bases and 0 bases, there was a span of 6 bases. There are 14 residues in the CDR3. Germline values: CDR1 LGHNA, CDR2 YNFKEQ. The CDR3 sequence: CASSQERFSYEQYF. CDR3 in DNA: TGTGCCAGCAGCCAAGAACGGTTCTCCTACGAGCAGTACTTC.

V usage is TRBV28 and J usage is TRBJ1-5, with D perhaps TRBD1 (5 bases). Germline values: CDR1 MDHEN, CDR2 SYDVKM. This CDR3 spans 15 amino acids. The ends were cut back, 2 bases at V and 2 bases at J, with 10 bases in the middle. The CDR3 DNA sequence: TGTGCCAGCAGTTTAGGGGGGATCGGCAATCAGCCCCAGCATTTT. This codes for CASSLGGIGNQPQHF.

The V call is TRBV29-1, the J call TRBJ2-6; no firm D call. Germline V CDR1 and CDR2: SQVTM, ANQGSEA. The V and J ends lost 4 bases and 2 bases respectively, with 12 bases between them. The length of the CDR3 is 15 residues. This CDR3 reads CSVVGVGTGANVLTF. The CDR3 nucleotides are TGCAGCGTTGTTGGGGTAGGGACTGGGGCCAACGTCCTGACTTTC.

The chain has TRBV18 and TRBJ2-7, with 7 bases matching TRBD1. This CDR3 has 13 amino acids. Germline loops: CDR1 KGHSH, CDR2 LQKENI. The junction had 5 bases not matched to a gene; V was cut back by 3 bases and J by 6 bases. The CDR3 region is CASSPQGVGEQYF. As DNA, the CDR3 is TGTGCCAGCTCACCTCAGGGGGTTGGCGAGCAGTACTTC.

This clone was seen once. The genes are TRBV19 and TRBJ1-6; D remains ambiguous. The V gene's germline CDR1 is LNHDA and CDR2 SQIVND (reference sequence). The CDR3 is 16 residues long. The germline V and J ends were trimmed by 6 bases and 7 bases, with 19 bases remaining between them. The CDR3 DNA sequence: TGTGCCAGTAGATGCGGGCTTCACACCCCAAATTCACCCCTCCACTTT. This gives the protein CASRCGLHTPNSPLHF.

On this clone itself: This specimen includes other DNA sequences encoding the same CDR3. This chain links TRBV28 with TRBJ1-5; TRBD1 agrees at 12 bases. This CDR3 region has 15 residues. Trimming cost V 5 bases and J 7 bases; bases outside gene matches: 6. Germline CDR1 reads MDHEN; CDR2 reads SYDVKM. The CDR3 region is CASSPGQGARQPQHF. Here the CDR3 DNA reads TGTGCCAGCAGTCCGGGACAGGGGGCGCGACAGCCCCAGCATTTT.